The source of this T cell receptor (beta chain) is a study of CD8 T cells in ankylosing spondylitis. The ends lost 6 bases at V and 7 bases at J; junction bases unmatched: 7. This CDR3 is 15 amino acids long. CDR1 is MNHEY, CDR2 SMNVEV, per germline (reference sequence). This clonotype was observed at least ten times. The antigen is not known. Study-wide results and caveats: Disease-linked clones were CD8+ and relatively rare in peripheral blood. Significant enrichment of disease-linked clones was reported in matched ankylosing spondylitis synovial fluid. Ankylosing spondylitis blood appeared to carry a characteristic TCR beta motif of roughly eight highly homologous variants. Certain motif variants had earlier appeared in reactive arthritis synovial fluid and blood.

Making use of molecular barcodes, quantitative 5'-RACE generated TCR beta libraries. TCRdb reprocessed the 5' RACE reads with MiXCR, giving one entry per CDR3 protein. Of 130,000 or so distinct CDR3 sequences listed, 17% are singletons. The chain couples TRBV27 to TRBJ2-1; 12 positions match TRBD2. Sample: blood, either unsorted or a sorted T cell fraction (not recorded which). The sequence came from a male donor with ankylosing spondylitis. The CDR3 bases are TGTGCCAGCAGCTCAGGTACTAGCGGGAGGAATGAGCAGTTCTTC. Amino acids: CASSSGTSGRNEQFF.